This passage covers 23 T cell receptor beta chains from one sample sequenced in a study of graft-versus-host responses after intestinal transplantation. The table came from immunoSEQ multiplex PCR; TCRdb's copy has only in-frame clones and leaves some out. The profile shows tens of thousands of clones, roughly 90% of them singletons. Source: PBMCs, taken 26 days after transplant. These receptors were taken from a human patient who received an intestinal transplant, so some T cells may come from the graft donor.

The gene calls are TRBV5-1 and TRBJ1-1, with a possible D match to TRBD1 (5 bases). Trimming took 0 bases from V and 8 from J, leaving 11 bases between them. Germline lookup yields CDR1 SGHRS and CDR2 YFSETQ. The CDR3 consists of 13 residues. DNA for the CDR3: TGCGCCAGCAGCTTGGGGGGCCCTCGCGAAGCTTTCTTT. As protein: CASSLGGPREAFF.

The chain uses TRBV7-6 and TRBJ2-2, with a possible D match to TRBD1 (6 bases). In germline, CDR1 is SGHVS, CDR2 FNYEAQ. The CDR3 extends over 13 amino acids. Between the trimmed V and J ends, which lost 2 bases and 6 bases, there was a span of 7 bases. The CDR3 loop is CASSLTGPGELFF. The CDR3 DNA reads TGTGCCAGCAGCTTAACAGGGCCCGGGGAGCTGTTTTTT.

The chain couples TRBV7-3 to TRBJ2-2; a weak D match, TRBD1 (6 bases). The germline gives CDR1 SGHTA, CDR2 FQGTGA. CDR3 length: 17 residues. Trimming pared 0 bases from V and 1 base from J, leaving 12 bases between. The CDR3 here is CASSLTPGQLNTGELFF. In nucleotides, the CDR3 is TGTGCCAGCAGCTTAACCCCCGGACAGTTGAACACCGGGGAGCTGTTTTTT.

The rearrangement links TRBV6-5 to TRBJ1-2; weak D call: TRBD1 (5 bases). Trimming removed 3 bases at V and 4 bases at J, with 12 bases between. In germline, CDR1 is MNHEY, CDR2 SVGAGI. This CDR3 is 14 amino acids long. CDR3 protein: CASSYGQGGYGYTF. The CDR3 DNA reads as TGTGCCAGCAGTTATGGCCAGGGTGGCTATGGCTACACCTTC.

The gene calls are TRBV7-9 and TRBJ1-6; TRBD1 aligns across 10 bases. V was pared by 4 bases and J by 8 bases, with 2 bases of the junction left unmatched. Germline-derived CDR1 and CDR2 are SEHNR and FQNEAQ (reference sequence). The CDR3 runs to 14 residues. The CDR3 bases are TGTGCCAGCAGCTCCGGACAGGGGGATTCACCCCTCCACTTT. It codes for CASSSGQGDSPLHF.

The chain uses TRBV27 and TRBJ2-7, with 11 bases matching TRBD1. CDR3 length: 15 residues. CDR1 is MNHEY and CDR2 is SMNVEV in the germline V gene (reference sequence). V gave up 2 bases and J gave up 4 bases; unmatched junction bases: 4. The CDR3, as DNA: TGTGCCAGCAGTTTAGGCGGGACAGGGGGATACGAGCAGTACTTC. Protein product: CASSLGGTGGYEQYF.

The chain has TRBV9 and TRBJ2-3, with 16 bases aligning to TRBD2. The V segment lost 2 bases and the J segment 0 bases; nucleotides outside the gene matches: 3. Germline V lookup: CDR1 SGDLS, CDR2 YYNGEE. The CDR3 is made up of 18 amino acids. DNA for the CDR3: TGTGCCAGCAGCGTGGGACTAGCGGGGGGGCGTAGCACAGATACGCAGTATTTT. This sequence encodes CASSVGLAGGRSTDTQYF. Full variable domain (remainder filled in from reference TRBV9 and TRBJ2-3): DSGVTQTPKHLITATGQRVTLRCSPRSGDLSVYWYQQSLDQGLQFLIQYYNGEERAKGNILERFSAQQFPDLHSELNLSSLELGDSALYFCASSVGLAGGRSTDTQYFGPGTRLTVL.

The genes are TRBV30 and TRBJ1-4, with D perhaps matching TRBD1 (6 bases). V was clipped by 0 bases and J by 1 base, with 12 bases between them. CDR1 and CDR2 (germline): GTSNPN, SVGIG (reference sequence). The CDR3 is 16 amino acids. The DNA for the CDR3 is TGTGCCTGGAGTGTAACCCAGACAGGAACTAATGAAAAACTGTTTTTT. Translation: CAWSVTQTGTNEKLFF.

The chain links TRBV6-1 to TRBJ1-2; 8 nucleotides align to TRBD1. The CDR3 totals 15 residues. J lost 4 bases, V lost 4 bases, and 8 bases had no gene match. The germline V gene has CDR1 MNHNS and CDR2 SASEGT. CDR3 region: CASSVGRGLSYGYTF. The CDR3 DNA sequence: TGTGCCAGCAGTGTTGGCAGGGGGCTAAGCTATGGCTACACCTTC.

The V call is TRBV30, the J call TRBJ2-1, with D hard to call. Trimming pared 0 bases from V and 7 bases from J, leaving 10 bases between. CDR3 length: 13 residues. Germline V gene data show CDR1 as GTSNPN and CDR2 as SVGIG (reference sequence). Here the CDR3 reads CAWSVPRSNEQFF. CDR3 nucleotide sequence: TGTGCCTGGAGTGTACCCAGGTCAAATGAGCAGTTCTTC.

This clone came up a few times. The chain carries TRBV5-1 and TRBJ1-2; D is unresolved. CDR3 length equals 13 residues. CDR1 and CDR2 (germline): SGHRS, YFSETQ. V was pared by 3 bases and J by 3 bases, with 9 bases between. CDR3 amino acids: CASSSGWDYGYTF. CDR3 DNA sequence: TGCGCCAGCAGCTCGGGGTGGGACTATGGCTACACCTTC.

V is TRBV27 and J is TRBJ1-2, with D perhaps TRBD1 (5 bases). Germline V lookup: CDR1 MNHEY, CDR2 SMNVEV (reference sequence). The CDR3 consists of 13 residues. V lost 5 bases and J 4 bases, leaving 11 bases between the germline ends. Here the CDR3 reads CASSGGTGYGYTF. CDR3 sequence (DNA): TGTGCCAGCAGTGGCGGGACGGGCTATGGCTACACCTTC.

The chain carries TRBV4-1 and TRBJ2-5; TRBD2 is a possible D gene (6 bases). The CDR3 consists of 14 residues. Germline values: CDR1 MGHRA, CDR2 YSYEKL. Trimming left V 1 base short and J 5 bases short, with 11 bases between. The CDR3 DNA follows: TGCGCCAGCAGCCAAGTTGGCGGGACGGAGACCCAGTACTTC. The encoded protein is CASSQVGGTETQYF.

The V call is TRBV5-4, the J call TRBJ2-2, with 9 bases that match TRBD1. The CDR3 is 14 residues long. Germline-derived CDR1 and CDR2 are SGHNT and YYREEE (reference sequence). Trimming cost V 5 bases and J 2 bases; bases outside gene matches: 1. CDR3 in DNA: TGTGCCAGCAGACAGGGGGCCAACACCGGGGAGCTGTTTTTT. This translates into CASRQGANTGELFF.

The V call is TRBV10-1, the J call TRBJ2-4; maybe TRBD2 (6 bases). Germline values: CDR1 WNHNN, CDR2 SYGVQD (reference sequence). The V gene lost 5 bases and the J gene lost 2 bases, with 16 bases spanning the gap. This CDR3 spans 16 amino acids. Here the CDR3 DNA reads TGCGCCAGCAGTCCTGATTGGGGGGTGACCAAAAACATTCAGTACTTC. It is translated as CASSPDWGVTKNIQYF.

The chain combines TRBV5-6 with TRBJ1-1; D gene ambiguous. The germline gives CDR1 SGHDT, CDR2 YYEEEE. This CDR3 is 13 amino acids long. Trimming cost V 0 bases and J 1 base, with 4 bases left between them. CDR3 region: CASSLAGNTEAFF. CDR3 coding DNA: TGTGCCAGCAGCTTGGCAGGGAACACTGAAGCTTTCTTT. Combining the CDR3 with reference TRBV5-6 and TRBJ1-1 gives the whole variable domain DAGVTQSPTHLIKTRGQQVTLRCSPKSGHDTVSWYQQALGQGPQFIFQYYEEEERQRGNFPDRFSGHQFPNYSSELNVNALLLGDSALYLCASSLAGNTEAFFGQGTRLTVV.

The CDR3 nucleotides read TGTGCCAGCAGCTTAAAACAGGGGACTGATTCACCCCTCCACTTT. It is translated as CASSLKQGTDSPLHF. The chain has TRBV5-8 and TRBJ1-6; 7 bases fit TRBD1. This CDR3 spans 15 amino acids. The V gene end was trimmed by 2 bases and the J gene end by 8 bases; junction bases not matched to a gene: 7. Germline CDR1 and CDR2: SGHTS and YDEGEE.

As DNA, the CDR3 is TGTGCCAGCAGTGAACGGGGGTACAGCTCCTACAATGAGCAGTTCTTC. The encoded protein is CASSERGYSSYNEQFF. This chain connects TRBV2 to TRBJ2-1; D is perhaps TRBD2 (6 bases). Germline CDR1 is SNHLY and CDR2 is FYNNEI. The germline V and J ends were trimmed by 2 bases and 0 bases, with 11 bases remaining between them. The CDR3 contains 16 residues.

The chain carries TRBV28 and TRBJ2-1; 14 nucleotides match TRBD2. J was trimmed by 3 bases and V by 4 bases; bases with no gene match: 17. Germline V gene data show CDR1 as MDHEN and CDR2 as SYDVKM. The CDR3 consists of 21 residues. CDR3 residues: CASSSSSLTSGGVPLYNEQFF. In DNA, the CDR3 is TGTGCCAGCAGTTCCTCCTCCTTGACTAGCGGGGGGGTTCCTCTCTACAATGAGCAGTTCTTC.

J is TRBJ2-2 and V is TRBV6-1; 7 nucleotides align to TRBD2. The J segment lost 0 bases and the V segment lost 11 bases, leaving 3 bases of the junction unmatched. Germline CDR1 is MNHNS and CDR2 is SASEGT. The CDR3 runs 13 residues. The CDR3 DNA follows: TGTGCCGGTCTAGCGGCGAACACCGGGGAGCTGTTTTTT. This sequence encodes CAGLAANTGELFF.

The gene calls are TRBV10-3 and TRBJ2-5; 10 nucleotides agree with TRBD1. The CDR3 is 13 residues long. V lost 10 bases and J lost 4; bases outside the gene matches: 6. Germline CDR1 reads ENHRY; CDR2 reads SYGVKD. In DNA form, the CDR3 reads TGTGCCACGACAGGGGGCGAGGGAGAGACCCAGTACTTC. Its translation: CATTGGEGETQYF.

The rearrangement uses TRBV6-5 and TRBJ1-2, with unresolved D. The ends were cut back, 0 bases at V and 11 bases at J, with 13 bases in the middle. Germline values: CDR1 MNHEY, CDR2 SVGAGI. CDR3 length equals 13 residues. The CDR3 loop is CASSYSNPHGYTF. The CDR3 nucleotides read TGTGCCAGCAGTTACTCCAATCCTCACGGGTACACCTTC.

The rearrangement uses TRBV23-1 and TRBJ2-7, with D unresolved. TRBV23-1 is annotated as an ORF whose role is uncertain. Trimming left V 0 bases short and J 3 bases short, with 9 bases between. The CDR3 extends over 14 amino acids. The CDR3 bases are TGCGCCAGCAGTCAATCTCACACAGACTACGAGCAGTACGTC. This codes for CASSQSHTDYEQYV.